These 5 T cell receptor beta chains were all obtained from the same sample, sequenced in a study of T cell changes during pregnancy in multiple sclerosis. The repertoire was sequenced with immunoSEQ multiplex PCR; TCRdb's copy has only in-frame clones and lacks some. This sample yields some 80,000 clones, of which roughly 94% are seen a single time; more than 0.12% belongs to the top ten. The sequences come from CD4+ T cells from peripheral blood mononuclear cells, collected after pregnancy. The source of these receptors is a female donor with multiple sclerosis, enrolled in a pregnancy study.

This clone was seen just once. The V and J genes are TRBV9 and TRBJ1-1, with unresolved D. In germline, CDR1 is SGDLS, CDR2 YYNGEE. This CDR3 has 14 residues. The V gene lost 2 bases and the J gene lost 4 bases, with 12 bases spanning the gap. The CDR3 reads CASSVESGSTEAFF. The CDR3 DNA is TGTGCCAGCAGCGTGGAGTCCGGCAGCACTGAAGCTTTCTTT.

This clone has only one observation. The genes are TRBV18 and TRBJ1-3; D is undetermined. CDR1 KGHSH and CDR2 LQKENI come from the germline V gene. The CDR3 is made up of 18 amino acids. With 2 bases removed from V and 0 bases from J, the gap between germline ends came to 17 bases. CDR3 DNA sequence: TGTGCCAGCTCACCATTGGGAGCCAAAAACCCCTCTGGAAACACCATATATTTT. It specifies CASSPLGAKNPSGNTIYF.

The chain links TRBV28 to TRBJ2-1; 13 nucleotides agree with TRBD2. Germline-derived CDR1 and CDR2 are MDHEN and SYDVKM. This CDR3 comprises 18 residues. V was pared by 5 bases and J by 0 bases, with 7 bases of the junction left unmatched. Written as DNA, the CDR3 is TGTGCCAGCAGTCCCGGACTAGCGGGAGTGGGCTCCTACAATGAGCAGTTCTTC. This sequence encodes CASSPGLAGVGSYNEQFF.

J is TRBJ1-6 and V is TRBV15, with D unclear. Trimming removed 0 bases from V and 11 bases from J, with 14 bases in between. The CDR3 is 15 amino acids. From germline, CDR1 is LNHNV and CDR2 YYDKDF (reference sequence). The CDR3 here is CATSRDSRTEAPLHF. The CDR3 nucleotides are TGTGCCACCAGCAGAGATAGTAGAACAGAAGCACCCCTCCACTTT.

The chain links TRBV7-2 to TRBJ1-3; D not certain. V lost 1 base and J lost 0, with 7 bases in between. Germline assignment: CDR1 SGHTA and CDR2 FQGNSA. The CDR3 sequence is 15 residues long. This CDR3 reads CASSLVTFSGNTIYF. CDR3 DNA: TGTGCCAGCAGCTTAGTTACTTTCTCTGGAAACACCATATATTTT. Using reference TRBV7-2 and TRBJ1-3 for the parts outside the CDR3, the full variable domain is GAGVSQSPSNKVTEKGKDVELRCDPISGHTALYWYRQSLGQGLEFLIYFQGNSAPDKSGLPSDRFSAERTGGSVSTLTIQRTQQEDSAVYLCASSLVTFSGNTIYFGEGSWLTVV.